This paragraph reports one T cell receptor (beta chain). Its antigen is not known. Each CDR3 protein gets one entry after TCRdb re-called the reads with MiXCR. The repertoire includes fewer than 130,000 distinct CDR3 sequences, under 45% of them detected once, and around 70% sits in the top ten. The data were obtained in a study of T cell repertoires in cytomegalovirus infection. Study summary: Signatures in public TCR beta sequences pointed to both CMV infection and matching HLA type.

Germline V lookup: CDR1 SGHNT, CDR2 YYREEE (reference sequence). This CDR3 region has 16 residues. Trimming took off 3 bases at V and 1 base at J, with 16 bases between the two ends. Regarding the study as a whole: Frequencies of public TCR beta families were cumulated, and this identified carriers of CMV plus the relevant HLA. Dominating the ex vivo response were HLA-C-restricted CMV-specific TCR beta clonotypes.

This clonotype was obtained from a human donor in good health (CMV status not recorded). Some clones in this sample may be carry-over from other donors' samples. The J gene is TRBJ2-5, the V gene TRBV5-4; D may be TRBD2 (5 bases). The sample in question was CD8+ T cells from cultured PBMCs, obtained from culture after CMV antigen stimulation. In nucleotides, the CDR3 is TGTGCCAGCAGCTCCCGGGTGGGGAGCCCCCAAGAGACCCAGTACTTC. Its protein product is CASSSRVGSPQETQYF.